This entry concerns a single TCR beta chain. Its target is not known. The source of the sample is a study of OX40 agonist ivuxolimab in advanced cancers. The wider study: The eligibility criteria allowed prior anti-PD-1, anti-PD-L1 or anti-CTLA-4 therapy, and 30% to 40% had some.

Study-wide points: At doses 0.1 to 3.0 mg/kg, CD4+ and CD8+ clones expanded.

Blood specimens came from baseline, cycle 4 day 1, and cycle 7 day 1. Trimming stripped 4 bases from V and 3 bases from J, with 7 bases between. The length of the CDR3 is 12 residues. Germline V gene sequence: CDR1 MNHNS, CDR2 SASEGT. Using immunoSEQ multiplex PCR, the repertoire was profiled, and TCRdb retains in-frame clones only, with some absent. The data hold more than 80,000 clones, with nearly 90% observed a single time. The chain is built from TRBV6-1 and TRBJ2-7; weak D call: TRBD1 (6 bases). The sample was CD4+ or CD8+ T cells sorted from blood, taken in a trial of the OX40 agonist ivuxolimab. This sequence originates from an adult with an advanced solid tumor such as melanoma, head and neck, liver or kidney cancer. The CDR3 sequence: CASSAQGYEQYF. The CDR3 DNA reads TGTGCCAGCAGTGCACAGGGCTACGAGCAGTACTTC.